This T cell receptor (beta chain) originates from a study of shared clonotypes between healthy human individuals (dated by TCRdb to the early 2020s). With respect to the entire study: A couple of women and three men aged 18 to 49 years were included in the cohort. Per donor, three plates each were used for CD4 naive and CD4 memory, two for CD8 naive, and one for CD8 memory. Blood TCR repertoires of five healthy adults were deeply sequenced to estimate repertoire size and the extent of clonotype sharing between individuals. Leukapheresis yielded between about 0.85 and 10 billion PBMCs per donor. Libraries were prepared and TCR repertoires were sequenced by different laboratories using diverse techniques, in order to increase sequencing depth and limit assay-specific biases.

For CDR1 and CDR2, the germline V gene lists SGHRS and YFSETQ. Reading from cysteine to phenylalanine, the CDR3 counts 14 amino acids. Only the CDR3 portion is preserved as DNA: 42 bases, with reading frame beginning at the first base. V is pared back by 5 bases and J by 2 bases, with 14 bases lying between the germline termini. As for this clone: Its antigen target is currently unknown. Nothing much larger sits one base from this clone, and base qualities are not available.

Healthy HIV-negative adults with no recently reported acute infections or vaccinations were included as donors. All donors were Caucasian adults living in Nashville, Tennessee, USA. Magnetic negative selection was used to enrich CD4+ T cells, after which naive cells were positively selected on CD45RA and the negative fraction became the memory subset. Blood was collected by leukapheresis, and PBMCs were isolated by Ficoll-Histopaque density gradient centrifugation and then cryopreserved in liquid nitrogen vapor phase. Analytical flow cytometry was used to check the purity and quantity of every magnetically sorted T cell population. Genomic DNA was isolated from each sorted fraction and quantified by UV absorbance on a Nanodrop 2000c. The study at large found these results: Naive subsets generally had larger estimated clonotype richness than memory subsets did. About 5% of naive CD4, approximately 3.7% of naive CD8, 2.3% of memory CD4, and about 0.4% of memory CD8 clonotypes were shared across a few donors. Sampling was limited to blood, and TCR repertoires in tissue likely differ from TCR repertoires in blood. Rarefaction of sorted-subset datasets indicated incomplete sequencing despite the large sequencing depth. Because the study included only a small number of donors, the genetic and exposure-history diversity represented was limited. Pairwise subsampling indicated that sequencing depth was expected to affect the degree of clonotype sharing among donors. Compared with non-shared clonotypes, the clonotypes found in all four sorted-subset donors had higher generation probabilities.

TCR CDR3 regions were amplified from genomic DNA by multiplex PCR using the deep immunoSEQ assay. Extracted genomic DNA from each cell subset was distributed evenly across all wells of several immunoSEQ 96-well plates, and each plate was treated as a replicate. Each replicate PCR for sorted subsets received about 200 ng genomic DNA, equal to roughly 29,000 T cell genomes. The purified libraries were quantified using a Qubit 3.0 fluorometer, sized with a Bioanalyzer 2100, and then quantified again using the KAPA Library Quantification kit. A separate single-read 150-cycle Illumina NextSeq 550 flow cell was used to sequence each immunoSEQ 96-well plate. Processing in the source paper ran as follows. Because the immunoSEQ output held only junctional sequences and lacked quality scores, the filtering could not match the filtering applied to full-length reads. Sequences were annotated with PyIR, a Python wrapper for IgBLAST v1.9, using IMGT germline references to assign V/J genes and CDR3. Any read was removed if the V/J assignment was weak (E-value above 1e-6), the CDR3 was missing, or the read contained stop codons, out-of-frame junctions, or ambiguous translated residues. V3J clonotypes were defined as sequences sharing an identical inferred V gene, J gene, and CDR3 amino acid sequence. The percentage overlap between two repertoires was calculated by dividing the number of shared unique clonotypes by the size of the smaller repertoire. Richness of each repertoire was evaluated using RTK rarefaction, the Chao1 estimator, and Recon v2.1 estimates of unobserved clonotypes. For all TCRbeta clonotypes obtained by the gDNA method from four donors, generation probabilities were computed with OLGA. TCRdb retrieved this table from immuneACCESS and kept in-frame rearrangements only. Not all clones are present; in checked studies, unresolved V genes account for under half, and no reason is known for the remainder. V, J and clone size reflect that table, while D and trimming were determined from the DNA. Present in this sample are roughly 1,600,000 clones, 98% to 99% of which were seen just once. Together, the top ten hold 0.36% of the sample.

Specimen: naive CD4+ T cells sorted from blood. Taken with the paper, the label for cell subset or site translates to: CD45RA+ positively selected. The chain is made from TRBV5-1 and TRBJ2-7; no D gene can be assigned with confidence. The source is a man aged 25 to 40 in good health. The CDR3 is CASSPVPPTYEQYF. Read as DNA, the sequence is TGCGCCAGCAGTCCGGTCCCCCCCACCTACGAGCAGTACTTC.